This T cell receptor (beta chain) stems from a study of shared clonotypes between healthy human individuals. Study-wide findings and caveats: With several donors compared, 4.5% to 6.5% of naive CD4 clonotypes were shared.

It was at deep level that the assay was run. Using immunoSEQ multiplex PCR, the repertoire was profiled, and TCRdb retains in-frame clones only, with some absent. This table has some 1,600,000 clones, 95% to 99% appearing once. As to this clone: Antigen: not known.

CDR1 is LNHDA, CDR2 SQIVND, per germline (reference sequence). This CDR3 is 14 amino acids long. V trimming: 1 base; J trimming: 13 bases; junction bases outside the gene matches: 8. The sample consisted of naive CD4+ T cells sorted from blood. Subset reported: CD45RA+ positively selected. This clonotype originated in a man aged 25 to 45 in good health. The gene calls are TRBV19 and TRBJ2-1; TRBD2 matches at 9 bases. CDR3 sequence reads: CASSIVEREVEQFF. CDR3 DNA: TGTGCCAGTAGTATAGTTGAGCGGGAGGTGGAACAGTTCTTC.